This entry lists 15 T cell receptor beta chains sequenced from one sample in a study of T cells in Graves' hyperthyroidism and ophthalmopathy. TCR beta CDR3 regions were amplified from RNA transcripts. A set of HTBI primers served as the primers for a first-round RT-PCR of the TCR CDR3. MiXCR, applied by TCRdb to the multiplex PCR reads, yields one record per CDR3 protein. The repertoire holds hundreds of thousands of distinct CDR3 sequences, with less than 45% as singletons. The sequencing input was peripheral blood or thyroid tissue (not recorded which). These receptors all stem from an adult man with Graves' disease, either hyperthyroidism or ophthalmopathy (not recorded which).

This clonotype has a count of ten or more. The chain has TRBV6-6 and TRBJ1-1; no reliable D call. Germline V lookup: CDR1 MNHNY, CDR2 SVGAGI (reference sequence). This CDR3 comprises 13 residues. The V gene lost 5 bases and the J gene lost 11 bases, with 18 bases spanning the gap. The CDR3 protein is CASSDLETDDAFF. The CDR3, as DNA: TGTGCCAGCAGTGACTTGGAGACTGATGACGCTTTCTTT.

This chain connects TRBV29-1 to TRBJ1-1; no clear D gene. V shed 6 bases and J shed 3 bases, with 11 bases lying between them. CDR3 size: 12 residues. CDR1 and CDR2 (germline): SQVTM, ANQGSEA. The CDR3 reads CSVLRGDTEAFF. The DNA for the CDR3 is TGCAGCGTGCTACGGGGTGACACTGAAGCTTTCTTT.

The rearrangement links TRBV11-2 to TRBJ2-7; 11 nucleotides match TRBD2. Germline-derived CDR1 and CDR2 are SGHAT and FQNNGV. The length of the CDR3 is 15 residues. V gave up 8 bases and J gave up 6 bases; unmatched junction bases: 12. CDR3 loop: CASRPLAGEAGEQYF. The CDR3, as DNA: TGTGCCAGCCGGCCACTAGCGGGAGAGGCGGGCGAGCAGTACTTC. The full variable domain, rest sourced from reference TRBV11-2 and TRBJ2-7, is EAGVAQSPRYKIIEKRQSVAFWCNPISGHATLYWYQQILGQGPKLLIQFQNNGVVDDSQLPKDRFSAERLKGVDSTLKIQPAKLEDSAVYLCASRPLAGEAGEQYFGPGTRLTVT.

The chain is built from TRBV20-1 and TRBJ1-1; TRBD1 agrees at 7 bases. Germline-derived CDR1 and CDR2 are DFQATT and SNEGSKA (reference sequence). CDR3 length: 13 residues. V lost 1 base and J lost 11; bases outside the gene matches: 10. The CDR3: CSARVPDRLEAFF. The CDR3 nucleotides are TGCAGTGCTAGAGTCCCGGACAGGCTGGAGGCTTTCTTT.

This chain uses TRBV29-1 with TRBJ2-7; maybe TRBD2 (5 bases). CDR3 length: 10 amino acids. The V gene's germline CDR1 is SQVTM and CDR2 ANQGSEA. Trimming removed 7 bases at V and 7 bases at J, with 11 bases between. The CDR3 DNA is TGCAGCGGGGGAGAATTGGAGCAGTACTTC. Translated: CSGGELEQYF.

V gene TRBV5-1 combines with J gene TRBJ1-1; 8 nucleotides match TRBD1. J gave up 3 bases and V 4 bases, and 8 bases lay outside the gene matches. From germline, CDR1 is SGHRS and CDR2 YFSETQ. CDR3 length equals 15 residues. This CDR3 is CASSPPTGADTEAFF. The DNA of the CDR3 is TGCGCCAGCAGCCCACCGACAGGGGCGGACACTGAAGCTTTCTTT. The variable domain in full, with the rest retrieved from reference TRBV5-1 and TRBJ1-1, is KAGVTQTPRYLIKTRGQQVTLSCSPISGHRSVSWYQQTPGQGLQFLFEYFSETQRNKGNFPGRFSGRQFSNSRSEMNVSTLELGDSALYLCASSPPTGADTEAFFGQGTRLTVV.

This clonotype occurred a few times. The V and J genes are TRBV7-9 and TRBJ2-7; 9 positions agree with TRBD2. Germline CDR1 reads SEHNR; CDR2 reads FQNEAQ (reference sequence). This CDR3 region has 15 residues. The J segment lost 3 bases and the V segment lost 3 bases, leaving 6 bases of the junction unmatched. The CDR3 bases are TGTGCCAGCAGCTTCGAAAGCGGGGGGATCTACGAGCAGTACTTC. Protein product: CASSFESGGIYEQYF.

For this clonotype: This CDR3 is missing its conserved last phenylalanine or tryptophan, likely due to a read error. Written as DNA, the CDR3 is TGTGCCAGCAGCTATGACAGGGGTTGGAATGGCTACACCCTC. Translating it yields CASSYDRGWNGYTL. The chain employs TRBV7-2 and TRBJ1-2, with TRBD1 matching 8 bases. The germline V gene has CDR1 SGHTA and CDR2 FQGNSA. The CDR3 runs to 14 residues. The V gene end was trimmed by 4 bases and the J gene end by 6 bases; junction bases not matched to a gene: 7.

The V gene is TRBV7-6, the J gene TRBJ1-2, with 8 positions matching TRBD1. CDR1 is SGHVS and CDR2 is FNYEAQ in the germline V gene. With V trimmed by 3 bases and J by 5 bases, 17 bases remained unmatched. This CDR3 spans 18 amino acids. The CDR3 is CASSFATGGGRTLYGYTF. CDR3 sequence (DNA): TGTGCCAGCAGCTTCGCCACAGGGGGAGGACGGACCCTGTATGGCTACACCTTC.

In its sample, this clonotype was seen many times. The chain employs TRBV14 and TRBJ1-1; D uncertain. V dropped 0 bases and J dropped 0 bases, with 8 bases sitting between them. CDR3 size: 15 residues. The germline CDR1 and CDR2 sequences are SGHDN and FVKESK. CDR3 sequence reads: CASSQDRLMNTEAFF. The CDR3 DNA follows: TGTGCCAGCAGCCAAGATAGGCTCATGAACACTGAAGCTTTCTTT. Supplemented by reference TRBV14 and TRBJ1-1, the full variable domain reads EAGVTQFPSHSVIEKGQTVTLRCDPISGHDNLYWYRRVMGKEIKFLLHFVKESKQDESGMPNNRFLAERTGGTYSTLKVQPAELEDSGVYFCASSQDRLMNTEAFFGQGTRLTVV.

The V call is TRBV29-1, the J call TRBJ2-7, with D possibly TRBD2 on 5 matching bases. Looked up from germline, CDR1 is SQVTM and CDR2 is ANQGSEA. Trimming stripped 6 bases from V and 7 bases from J, with 19 bases between. This CDR3 spans 13 amino acids. The CDR3 DNA sequence: TGCAGCGTCGCCGTCGGAACTCGGGATGAGCAGTACTTC. It yields the protein CSVAVGTRDEQYF.

V gene TRBV7-9 combines with J gene TRBJ2-7, with D possibly being TRBD1 (7 bases). The germline V and J ends were trimmed by 1 base and 3 bases, with 13 bases remaining between them. Germline V gives CDR1 SEHNR, CDR2 FQNEAQ (reference sequence). The CDR3 has 15 amino acids. The CDR3 nucleotides read TGTGCCAGCAGCTTAGGGGCCAGGGGGGACTACGAGCAGTACTTC. As protein: CASSLGARGDYEQYF.

The V call is TRBV20-1, the J call TRBJ2-5; possibly TRBD1 for D (5 bases). Per the germline V gene, CDR1 is DFQATT and CDR2 is SNEGSKA (reference sequence). V lost 1 base to trimming and J lost 0 bases, with 9 bases between them. The CDR3 loop spans 14 amino acids. The CDR3 nucleotides read TGCAGTGCTAGAGGGACACTTTACCAAGAGACCCAGTACTTC. It codes for CSARGTLYQETQYF.

V is TRBV5-1 and J is TRBJ2-2; D tentatively fits TRBD1 or TRBD2 (5 bases each). There are 15 residues in the CDR3. The ends were cut back, 7 bases at V and 3 bases at J, with 16 bases in the middle. CDR1 SGHRS and CDR2 YFSETQ come from the germline V gene. DNA for the CDR3: TGCGCCAGCGGAACCGGGACGCGGGACACCGGGGAGCTGTTTTTT. Its protein is CASGTGTRDTGELFF.

This clonotype was found a few times. A junction boundary mismatches the germline segment, possibly from a read error. This chain uses TRBV11-2 with TRBJ1-1, with a possible D match to TRBD1 (5 bases). The V gene's germline CDR1 is SGHAT and CDR2 FQNNGV. This CDR3 is 14 amino acids long. The CDR3 protein is CAGSLVRGAEGAFF. The CDR3 DNA is TGTGCCGGCAGCTTAGTGAGAGGGGCGGAAGGAGCTTTCTTT.